These 18 T cell receptor beta chains were all obtained from the same sample, sequenced in a study of blood T cells in healthy people across ages. A second PCR, run for about 7 to 11 cycles, used a sample-barcoded 5' primer plus a J-beta primer mix. TCRdb recomputed calls from the 5' RACE reads with MiXCR, one row per CDR3 protein. Of over 1,200,000 distinct CDR3 sequences listed, around 55% are singletons. Sequencing used blood. The source is a man between 18 and 29 years old in good health.

The V gene is TRBV28, the J gene TRBJ2-3; D tentatively fits TRBD1 or TRBD2 (5 bases each). Germline V lookup: CDR1 MDHEN, CDR2 SYDVKM. Trimming shortened V by 5 bases and J by 2 bases, and 14 bases separated the two germline ends. This CDR3 spans 15 amino acids. CDR3 loop: CASSIRDDHTDTQYF. DNA of the CDR3: TGTGCCAGCAGTATCCGGGACGATCACACAGATACGCAGTATTTT.

This clonotype was detected only a few times. The chain carries TRBV12-3 or TRBV12-4 and TRBJ2-3; D might be TRBD2 (6 bases). The V gene lost 5 bases and the J gene lost 1 base, with 16 bases spanning the gap. The length of the CDR3 is 16 residues. The CDR3 sequence is CASSPPLERGTDTQYF. CDR3 sequence (DNA): TGTGCCAGCAGTCCCCCGCTAGAGCGGGGCACAGATACGCAGTATTTT.

The chain is built from TRBV4-1 and TRBJ2-3; D not resolved. The CDR3 loop spans 13 amino acids. Germline CDR1 reads MGHRA; CDR2 reads YSYEKL. Trimming stripped 2 bases from V and 6 bases from J, with 9 bases between. In DNA form, the CDR3 reads TGCGCCAGCAGCCAAAAAGGAGCCGATACGCAGTATTTT. Translating gives CASSQKGADTQYF.

The chain recombines TRBV6-2 or TRBV6-3 with TRBJ2-5, with no clear D. The CDR3 contains 14 residues. Germline CDR1 is MNHEY and CDR2 is SVGEGT. Deletions cut 3 bases from V and 2 bases from J, with 10 bases between. The CDR3 is CASSYSSQQETQYF. DNA for the CDR3: TGTGCCAGCAGTTATTCCTCCCAGCAAGAGACCCAGTACTTC.

The chain joins TRBV9 to TRBJ2-3; possible D gene TRBD2, 5 bases. Germline assignment: CDR1 SGDLS and CDR2 YYNGEE. V lost 3 bases and J lost 2, with 16 bases in between. This CDR3 comprises 16 residues. The CDR3 loop reads CASSALATSHTDTQYF. CDR3 DNA sequence: TGTGCCAGCAGCGCTTTAGCGACCTCCCACACAGATACGCAGTATTTT. The whole variable domain, filled in from reference TRBV9 and TRBJ2-3, reads DSGVTQTPKHLITATGQRVTLRCSPRSGDLSVYWYQQSLDQGLQFLIQYYNGEERAKGNILERFSAQQFPDLHSELNLSSLELGDSALYFCASSALATSHTDTQYFGPGTRLTVL.

This clonotype was counted a few times. The rearrangement uses TRBV5-1 and TRBJ2-5; TRBD1 matches 9 bases. The last part of the DNA fits TRBJ2-7 better; the J call may be wrong. This CDR3 spans 14 amino acids. Germline V gives CDR1 SGHRS, CDR2 YFSETQ. CDR3 sequence reads: CASSTRDRVDEQYF. CDR3 coding DNA: TGCGCCAGCAGCACCCGGGACAGGGTCGACGAGCAGTACTTC.

This clonotype was counted once. The gene calls are TRBV20-1 and TRBJ2-5; D gene uncertain. CDR1 is DFQATT, CDR2 SNEGSKA, per germline (reference sequence). The germline V and J ends were trimmed by 7 bases and 1 base, with 16 bases remaining between them. The CDR3 runs to 14 residues. CDR3 in DNA: TGCAGTGTTTCTACCCGAGCCCCCCAAGAGACCCAGTACTTC. Its translation is CSVSTRAPQETQYF.

This chain uses TRBV15 with TRBJ1-5; perhaps TRBD1 as D (6 bases). Between the trimmed V and J ends, which lost 0 bases and 0 bases, there was a span of 15 bases. The CDR3 length is 18 residues. The germline V gene encodes CDR1 LNHNV and CDR2 YYDKDF (reference sequence). This CDR3 is CATSRDPDRIHSNQPQHF. The CDR3 nucleotides read TGTGCCACCAGCAGAGACCCGGACAGAATTCATAGCAATCAGCCCCAGCATTTT.

This clonotype was seen just once. A much larger clone differs from this one at a single base, so this may be a read error. V gene TRBV20-1 combines with J gene TRBJ2-1; D unclear. CDR3 length: 10 amino acids. In germline, CDR1 is DFQATT, CDR2 SNEGSKA (reference sequence). The CDR3 is CGASRYEQFF. DNA for the CDR3: TGCGGTGCATCGAGGTATGAGCAGTTCTTC.

The rearrangement uses TRBV20-1 and TRBJ1-2, with 8 bases lining up with TRBD1. Germline lookup yields CDR1 DFQATT and CDR2 SNEGSKA (reference sequence). This CDR3 is built from 16 residues. Unmatched junction bases numbered 15, after V lost 3 bases and J lost 6 bases. The CDR3: CSASTRGQRTGNGYTF. In DNA form, the CDR3 reads TGCAGTGCTAGCACCCGGGGCCAGAGGACAGGGAATGGCTACACCTTC.

The gene calls are TRBV25-1 and TRBJ2-7, with TRBD2 matching 8 bases. CDR3 length: 14 amino acids. Per germline, CDR1 MGHDK and CDR2 SYGVNS. V shed 6 bases, J shed 4 bases, and the junction held 8 bases outside the gene matches. CDR3 region: CASRLPGGNYEQYF. The CDR3 region has the DNA TGTGCCAGCAGGCTCCCGGGGGGGAATTACGAGCAGTACTTC.

This clonotype was seen more than once but under ten times. The chain has TRBV29-1 and TRBJ2-7; tentatively, D is TRBD1 or TRBD2 (5 bases each). The V gene's germline CDR1 is SQVTM and CDR2 ANQGSEA. The CDR3 sequence is 14 residues long. Trimming stripped 5 bases from V and 6 bases from J, with 20 bases between. As DNA, the CDR3 is TGCAGCGTTCCCCGGGACGGCATGTATGGCGAGCAGTACTTC. It translates to CSVPRDGMYGEQYF.

The genes are TRBV12-3 or TRBV12-4 and TRBJ2-1; a weak D match, TRBD2 (5 bases). Trimming left V 1 base short and J 15 bases short, with 16 bases between. This CDR3 comprises 13 residues. DNA for the CDR3: TGTGCCAGCAGTTTAGGGAGTAGGTGGGAGAGGTTCTTC. Its translation is CASSLGSRWERFF.

This clonotype was detected a few times. This sequence joins TRBV6-6 and TRBJ1-5, with D possibly matching TRBD1 (6 bases). Trimming took 6 bases from V and 6 from J, leaving 18 bases between them. The germline gives CDR1 MNHNY, CDR2 SVGAGI (reference sequence). This CDR3 is 15 amino acids long. The CDR3, as DNA: TGTGCCAGCAGGGGGGGTGGGGGACACGGTCAGCCCCAGCATTTT. This encodes CASRGGGGHGQPQHF.

V is TRBV7-9 and J is TRBJ1-2; 9 nucleotides agree with TRBD1. J lost 5 bases, V lost 5 bases, and 6 bases had no gene match. Germline V gives CDR1 SEHNR, CDR2 FQNEAQ (reference sequence). There are 14 residues in the CDR3. CDR3 sequence (DNA): TGTGCCAGCAGCCGTGAGGGGACAGGGTATGGCTACACCTTC. Translation: CASSREGTGYGYTF.

This clonotype was detected only a few times. This rearrangement joins TRBV4-1 to TRBJ2-3; 7 nucleotides align to TRBD2. The germline V gene has CDR1 MGHRA and CDR2 YSYEKL. V trimming: 0 bases; J trimming: 2 bases; junction bases outside the gene matches: 8. This CDR3 region has 17 residues. As DNA, the CDR3 is TGCGCCAGCAGCCAAGATTCAATCCAGCGGGACACAGATACGCAGTATTTT. Amino acid sequence: CASSQDSIQRDTDTQYF.

The chain is built from TRBV5-1 and TRBJ1-1, with a weak D call TRBD1 (6 bases). This CDR3 spans 14 amino acids. Trimming took 3 bases from V and 0 from J, leaving 9 bases between them. Looked up from germline, CDR1 is SGHRS and CDR2 is YFSETQ. The CDR3 region has the DNA TGCGCCAGCAGCTCGGACAGACTGAACACTGAAGCTTTCTTT. Translation gives CASSSDRLNTEAFF.

In this sample, this clonotype turned up many times. The chain links TRBV2 to TRBJ2-4, with TRBD2 matching over 13 bases. Trimming took 7 bases from V and 8 from J; bases not matched to a gene: 5. The CDR3 is 14 residues long. Germline CDR1 and CDR2: SNHLY and FYNNEI. DNA for the CDR3: TGTGCCAGCAAGAGGACTAGCGGGAGTGACATTCAGTACTTC. Encoded protein: CASKRTSGSDIQYF.